This T cell receptor (beta chain) comes out of a study of control samples from healthy donors and cancer patients. This clone was picked up one time. TCRdb keeps only in-frame clones here, not all; method: immunoSEQ multiplex PCR. The table records tens of thousands of clones, about 88% of them present only once. CDR3 length: 14 residues. The germline gives CDR1 LGHDT, CDR2 YNNKEL (reference sequence). Between the trimmed V and J ends, which lost 4 bases and 4 bases, there was a span of 13 bases. This sequence originates from a woman aged 35 to 49 with lung cancer. Sequencing was carried out using PBMCs. This chain joins TRBV3-1 (or the pseudogene TRBV3-2) and TRBJ1-2; D is uncertain. The CDR3 region has the DNA TGTGCCAGCAGCCCCTCTGCACTTGGCTATGGCTACACCTTC. Its protein product is CASSPSALGYGYTF.